This T cell receptor (beta chain) was retrieved from a study of cytomegalovirus exposure and HLA in healthy donors. General study findings and limits: The study listed roughly 160 cytomegalovirus-associated TCR beta chains.

13 Jbeta primers and 60 Vbeta primers were used for the PCR. TCRdb's copy holds only in-frame clones and misses some; the assay was immunoSEQ multiplex PCR. There are about 110,000 clones in the sample; about 78% occur only once, and 5.4% lies in the top ten. This CDR3 has 15 residues. Germline V gene sequence: CDR1 MNHEY, CDR2 SMNVEV (reference sequence). V was pared by 0 bases and J by 2 bases, with 3 bases of the junction left unmatched. Only a few counts were recorded for this clone. Its specificity is not known. Sequencing was performed on PBMCs. This rearrangement joins TRBV27 to TRBJ2-7, with 8 bases matching TRBD1. The receptor was isolated from a woman aged 25 to 39 in good health and CMV-seropositive. CDR3 DNA sequence: TGTGCCAGCAGTTTATCCGCGGGACAGGCCTACGAGCAGTACTTC. It yields the protein CASSLSAGQAYEQYF.